This TCR beta chain was identified in a study of blood T cell repertoires in COVID-19. For the study at large: T cells, B-cell-depleted T cells, or PBMCs supplied cDNA or gDNA.

Participants were placed into cohorts based on the clinical history they reported. The recovered donors of Cohort 3 showed two negative PCRs, clearance, or symptom resolution. In the source study's methods: Estimated nucleated cell counts came from reference gene primer amplification. Sequencing used immunoSEQ multiplex PCR; TCRdb keeps in-frame clones, though not all of them. From that table come the V and J calls and clone size; the DNA was used to work out D and trimming. The table has roughly 300,000 clones, roughly 87% seen once; the top ten hold 1%. The clonotype comes from a young woman who had recovered from COVID-19. The specimen sequenced was PBMCs or T cells enriched from blood (not recorded which).

This CDR3 is CASSIRTSLNGYTF. The CDR3 coding sequence is TGTGCCAGTAGTATTCGGACAAGCCTCAATGGCTACACCTTC. V usage is TRBV19 and J usage is TRBJ1-2, with D maybe TRBD1 (5 bases). CDR3 length: 14 residues. Germline V gene sequence: CDR1 LNHDA, CDR2 SQIVND (reference sequence). With 3 bases removed from V and 6 bases from J, the gap between germline ends came to 14 bases.